Presented here are 32 T cell receptor beta chains from one specimen sequenced in a study of T-cell memory formation after mild COVID-19. Each CDR3 protein is one row after TCRdb ran MiXCR on the 5' RACE reads. The sample yields about 120,000 distinct CDR3 sequences, about a fifth seen once. The sequencing sample was made of PBMCs or a T cell subset sorted from them (not recorded which). These receptors were taken from a man in his late teens or twenties who had mild COVID-19 (a few samples of this study predate the infection). Cell type and time point are not known.

The V and J genes are TRBV7-9 and TRBJ1-5; D is uncertain. CDR1 is SEHNR and CDR2 is FQNEAQ in the germline V gene (reference sequence). This CDR3 is 15 amino acids long. V was shortened by 1 base and J by 0 bases, with 7 bases between the two germline ends. CDR3 region: CASSLGGSSNQPQHF. The CDR3 bases are TGTGCCAGCAGCTTAGGGGGTTCTAGCAATCAGCCCCAGCATTTT.

This clonotype has a count of ten or more. This chain connects TRBV20-1 to TRBJ1-4, with 10 bases lining up with TRBD1. Germline lookup yields CDR1 DFQATT and CDR2 SNEGSKA (reference sequence). With 6 bases clipped from V and 5 bases from J, the junction kept 6 bases outside the gene matches. The CDR3 spans 14 residues. CDR3: CSAESTGGNEKLFF. The CDR3 DNA reads TGCAGTGCGGAGTCGACAGGGGGCAATGAAAAACTGTTTTTT.

This clonotype was seen more than once but under ten times. This chain uses TRBV6-2 or TRBV6-3 with TRBJ2-5; a possible D gene is TRBD1 (5 bases). Germline V gene sequence: CDR1 MNHEY, CDR2 SVGEGT. This CDR3 is 15 amino acids long. V lost 6 bases and J lost 4, with 18 bases in between. The CDR3 region is CASSFRLQDGETQYF. In DNA form, the CDR3 reads TGTGCCAGCAGCTTTCGATTACAGGATGGAGAGACCCAGTACTTC.

This clonotype has only a few counts. The chain joins TRBV5-1 to TRBJ2-1, with 7 nucleotides matching TRBD1. Trimming cost V 4 bases and J 10 bases; bases outside gene matches: 5. This CDR3 has 12 residues. Germline assignment: CDR1 SGHRS and CDR2 YFSETQ. The CDR3 sequence: CASSHDRDEQFF. CDR3 in DNA: TGCGCCAGCAGCCACGACAGGGACGAGCAGTTCTTC.

The J gene is TRBJ2-7, the V gene TRBV10-3; D uncertain. Germline CDR1 is ENHRY and CDR2 is SYGVKD. V lost 0 bases and J 0 bases, leaving 9 bases between the germline ends. This CDR3 is built from 15 residues. Written as DNA, the CDR3 is TGTGCCATCAGTGAGTCGATGTCGGACTCCTACGAGCAGTACTTC. Protein sequence: CAISESMSDSYEQYF.

This clonotype was seen a handful of times. The CDR3 DNA reads as TGTGCCAGCAGCTTCAGGGGCTACATTGGCGATACGCAGTATTTT. Protein: CASSFRGYIGDTQYF. The chain recombines TRBV7-8 with TRBJ2-3; D is perhaps TRBD1 (6 bases). The V gene's germline CDR1 is SGHVS and CDR2 FQNEAQ. The length of the CDR3 is 15 residues. V was trimmed by 3 bases and J by 6 bases, leaving 16 bases between them.

This clonotype came up a few times. This sequence joins TRBV7-9 and TRBJ2-1; 8 bases fit TRBD2. This CDR3 comprises 16 residues. Germline V gives CDR1 SEHNR, CDR2 FQNEAQ (reference sequence). V trimming: 5 bases; J trimming: 4 bases; junction bases outside the gene matches: 10. CDR3 loop: CASSARTSGPYNEQFF. The CDR3 DNA sequence: TGTGCCAGCAGCGCGCGAACTAGCGGACCATACAATGAGCAGTTCTTC.

This clonotype has more than one count but fewer than ten. J is TRBJ2-7 and V is TRBV6-1, with 9 bases lining up with TRBD1. CDR3 length: 16 residues. V gave up 1 base and J gave up 5 bases; unmatched junction bases: 9. CDR1 and CDR2 (germline): MNHNS, SASEGT. CDR3 DNA sequence: TGTGCCAGCAGTGAAGAAGAGGGGACAGGGTCGCACGAGCAGTACTTC. It yields the protein CASSEEEGTGSHEQYF.

This clonotype has only a few counts. The genes are TRBV5-1 and TRBJ1-2, with TRBD1 matching over 8 bases. V trimming: 5 bases; J trimming: 3 bases; junction bases outside the gene matches: 3. The CDR3 covers 13 residues. CDR1 SGHRS and CDR2 YFSETQ come from the germline V gene. Written as DNA, the CDR3 is TGCGCCAGCAGAGGGACAGGTCACTATGGCTACACCTTC. This encodes CASRGTGHYGYTF.

This clonotype came up a few times. V is TRBV5-1 and J is TRBJ2-3; 10 nucleotides line up with TRBD2. The CDR3 covers 14 residues. The V gene's germline CDR1 is SGHRS and CDR2 YFSETQ. The V gene end was trimmed by 6 bases and the J gene end by 5 bases; junction bases not matched to a gene: 6. As DNA, the CDR3 is TGCGCCAGCAATCAGCGGGGGGGCGGAGATACGCAGTATTTT. Translation gives CASNQRGGGDTQYF.

V and J are TRBV9 and TRBJ1-1; 11 bases map to TRBD1. This CDR3 region has 18 residues. Looked up from germline, CDR1 is SGDLS and CDR2 is YYNGEE. V shed 4 bases and J 4 bases; nucleotides not matched to a gene: 15. The CDR3 DNA follows: TGTGCCAGCAGCCATACGACCCGTACCGGGACAGGGGGCACTGAAGCTTTCTTT. Residues: CASSHTTRTGTGGTEAFF.

The genes are TRBV25-1 and TRBJ1-5; D gene unclear. Trimming shortened V by 2 bases and J by 0 bases, and 8 bases separated the two germline ends. The CDR3 runs to 15 residues. CDR1 and CDR2 from the germline V gene are MGHDK and SYGVNS. CDR3 in DNA: TGTGCCAGCAGTGAACCCGGGTATAGCAATCAGCCCCAGCATTTT. Its translation is CASSEPGYSNQPQHF. Drawing the rest from reference TRBV25-1 and TRBJ1-5, the complete variable domain is EADIYQTPRYLVIGTGKKITLECSQTMGHDKMYWYQQDPGMELHLIHYSYGVNSTEKGDLSSESTVSRIRTEHFPLTLESARPSHTSQYLCASSEPGYSNQPQHFGDGTRLSIL.

CDR3 sequence (DNA): TGTGCCAGCAGCTTAGGGCAGGGGCTCGAGCAGTACGTC. Its translation is CASSLGQGLEQYV. The chain combines TRBV7-6 with TRBJ2-7, with D perhaps TRBD1 (6 bases). CDR1 SGHVS and CDR2 FNYEAQ come from the germline V gene. The CDR3 has 13 amino acids. V was clipped by 1 base and J by 6 bases, with 10 bases between them.

This clonotype was observed a handful of times. The V call is TRBV12-3 or TRBV12-4, the J call TRBJ2-5, with D maybe TRBD1 (5 bases). With 7 bases removed from V and 4 bases from J, the gap between germline ends came to 13 bases. The CDR3 extends over 13 amino acids. For the CDR3, the DNA is TGTGCCAGCATTGGGGCTCTGGGAGAGACCCAGTACTTC. Its protein product is CASIGALGETQYF.

This clonotype was counted only a few times. V and J are TRBV18 and TRBJ2-1; 7 positions agree with TRBD1. The junction had 3 bases not matched to a gene; V was cut back by 3 bases and J by 1 base. CDR1 is KGHSH and CDR2 is LQKENI in the germline V gene. This CDR3 region has 15 residues. DNA for the CDR3: TGTGCCAGCTCACCTGAGGGGGCGTCCTACAATGAGCAGTTCTTC. Protein sequence: CASSPEGASYNEQFF.

This clonotype was picked up many times. The V gene is TRBV28, the J gene TRBJ2-1, with a weak D call TRBD2 (6 bases). The CDR3 is made up of 18 amino acids. Germline V gives CDR1 MDHEN, CDR2 SYDVKM. V was clipped by 7 bases and J by 5 bases, with 27 bases between them. In DNA, the CDR3 is TGTGCCAGCAATACCGCCTCCGGGACTCAAGCCTTTAACAATGAGCAGTTCTTC. Its translation: CASNTASGTQAFNNEQFF.

CDR3 sequence: CASSGTGSDGYTF. CDR3 bases: TGTGCCAGCAGCGGGACCGGGTCGGATGGCTACACCTTC. The rearrangement uses TRBV5-4 and TRBJ1-2; TRBD1 is a possible D gene (5 bases). CDR3 size: 13 residues. Trimming took off 4 bases at V and 6 bases at J, with 13 bases between the two ends. Germline values: CDR1 SGHNT, CDR2 YYREEE (reference sequence). The full variable domain, with the rest looked up from reference TRBV5-4 and TRBJ1-2, is ETGVTQSPTHLIKTRGQQVTLRCSSQSGHNTVSWYQQALGQGPQFIFQYYREEENGRGNFPPRFSGLQFPNYSSELNVNALELDDSALYLCASSGTGSDGYTFGSGTRLTVV.

V is TRBV11-3 and J is TRBJ2-2, with D unresolved. From germline, CDR1 is SGHNT and CDR2 YENEEA. Trimming removed 2 bases at V and 4 bases at J, with 8 bases between. The CDR3 totals 14 residues. CDR3 in amino acids: CASSLSEATGELFF. Here the CDR3 DNA reads TGTGCCAGCAGCTTAAGTGAGGCCACCGGGGAGCTGTTTTTT. Full variable domain (missing parts from reference TRBV11-3 and TRBJ2-2): EAGVVQSPRYKIIEKKQPVAFWCNPISGHNTLYWYLQNLGQGPELLIRYENEEAVDDSQLPKDRFSAERLKGVDSTLKIQPAELGDSAVYLCASSLSEATGELFFGEGSRLTVL.

The gene calls are TRBV11-2 and TRBJ2-2; 7 nucleotides align to TRBD1. This CDR3 is built from 16 residues. V shed 5 bases and J 0 bases; nucleotides not matched to a gene: 6. Germline CDR1 SGHAT, CDR2 FQNNGV. For the CDR3, the DNA is TGTGCCAGCAGCCCGGGACAGTTCGCGAACACCGGGGAGCTGTTTTTT. It translates to CASSPGQFANTGELFF.

This clonotype has only a few counts. The chain combines TRBV23-1 with TRBJ2-2; D might be TRBD1 or TRBD2, each matching 5 bases. TRBV23-1 is an open reading frame, and its role is uncertain. Trimming shortened V by 0 bases and J by 5 bases, and 10 bases separated the two germline ends. The CDR3 length is 15 residues. CDR3 nucleotides: TGCGCCAGCAGTCAATCGTGTGGGGGTACCGGGGAGCTGTTTTTT. Translation: CASSQSCGGTGELFF.

There are a few counts of this clonotype. The J gene is TRBJ2-3, the V gene TRBV7-2, with 9 bases fitting TRBD2. The CDR3 sequence is 16 residues long. V lost 7 bases, J lost 3 bases, and 11 bases stayed unmatched. Germline V gene lookup returns CDR1 SGHTA and CDR2 FQGNSA. CDR3 DNA: TGTGCCAGCAACGAACTAGTACTAGCGGGTACAGATACGCAGTATTTT. As protein: CASNELVLAGTDTQYF.

The chain recombines TRBV19 with TRBJ2-5, with D possibly matching TRBD2 (5 bases). This CDR3 spans 13 amino acids. Looked up from germline, CDR1 is LNHDA and CDR2 is SQIVND (reference sequence). The germline V and J ends were trimmed by 7 bases and 5 bases, with 14 bases remaining between them. The CDR3 DNA reads TGTGCCAGTACCCCCGGGCGCGGGGAGACCCAGTACTTC. It encodes CASTPGRGETQYF.

This clonotype was found a few times. The chain couples TRBV6-2 or TRBV6-3 to TRBJ2-7; D gene unclear. V shed 9 bases and J shed 0 bases, with 12 bases lying between them. Per the germline V gene, CDR1 is MNHEY and CDR2 is SVGEGT. This CDR3 has 13 amino acids. CDR3 in amino acids: CASFGGNSYEQYF. The CDR3 bases are TGTGCCAGTTTCGGCGGAAACTCCTACGAGCAGTACTTC.

V is TRBV7-3 and J is TRBJ2-1; D call uncertain. This CDR3 comprises 13 residues. Trimming pared 3 bases from V and 6 bases from J, leaving 9 bases between. The germline V gene has CDR1 SGHTA and CDR2 FQGTGA. CDR3 DNA sequence: TGTGCCAGCAGCTTGGAGTTGGGCAATGAGCAGTTCTTC. Its protein product is CASSLELGNEQFF.

This chain joins TRBV5-1 and TRBJ2-2; 10 nucleotides align to TRBD1. This CDR3 contains 16 residues. Germline V lookup: CDR1 SGHRS, CDR2 YFSETQ. Trimming removed 0 bases from V and 6 bases from J; junction bases left unmatched: 5. CDR3 loop: CASSLARTGGPGELFF. In nucleotides, the CDR3 is TGCGCCAGCAGCTTGGCCCGGACAGGGGGACCCGGGGAGCTGTTTTTT.

The J gene is TRBJ1-1, the V gene TRBV19; TRBD1 might be the D (5 bases). V lost 6 bases to trimming and J lost 0 bases, with 20 bases between them. In germline, CDR1 is LNHDA, CDR2 SQIVND (reference sequence). There are 17 residues in the CDR3. The CDR3 region is CASRKALGEKMNTEAFF. CDR3 sequence (DNA): TGTGCCAGTAGGAAGGCGTTGGGGGAAAAAATGAACACTGAAGCTTTCTTT.

Only a few counts were recorded for this clonotype. The chain couples TRBV27 to TRBJ2-2; a possible D gene is TRBD1 (6 bases). The germline V and J ends were trimmed by 2 bases and 3 bases, with 7 bases remaining between them. Germline V gene lookup returns CDR1 MNHEY and CDR2 SMNVEV (reference sequence). The CDR3 covers 14 residues. CDR3 sequence: CASSLRTDTGELFF. The DNA for the CDR3 is TGTGCCAGCAGTTTAAGGACAGACACCGGGGAGCTGTTTTTT.

In DNA form, the CDR3 reads TGTGCCAGCAGCCAAGATCTTTTCCTATCTAGCACAGATACGCAGTATTTT. Amino acid sequence: CASSQDLFLSSTDTQYF. The chain links TRBV3-1 to TRBJ2-3; D unclear. V lost 0 bases and J 0 bases, leaving 13 bases between the germline ends. The germline V gene has CDR1 LGHDT and CDR2 YNNKEL (reference sequence). CDR3 length equals 17 residues.

V gene TRBV4-1 combines with J gene TRBJ1-2; no clear D gene. Per germline, CDR1 MGHRA and CDR2 YSYEKL. CDR3 size: 15 residues. Trimming removed 3 bases at V and 0 bases at J, with 11 bases between. The CDR3 DNA follows: TGCGCCAGCAGCCAGTTTAGAGGTTCTAACTATGGCTACACCTTC. Its protein is CASSQFRGSNYGYTF.

This chain uses TRBV27 with TRBJ2-7, with 12 nucleotides matching TRBD2. With 5 bases clipped from V and 0 bases from J, the junction kept 8 bases outside the gene matches. This CDR3 has 17 residues. Looked up from germline, CDR1 is MNHEY and CDR2 is SMNVEV (reference sequence). The CDR3 sequence: CASSPTLAGGPSYEQYF. As DNA, the CDR3 is TGTGCCAGCAGTCCAACCCTAGCGGGGGGGCCCTCCTACGAGCAGTACTTC.

This chain links TRBV29-1 with TRBJ2-2; TRBD2 is a possible D gene (6 bases). Per the germline V gene, CDR1 is SQVTM and CDR2 is ANQGSEA. The CDR3 is made up of 14 amino acids. Trimming stripped 4 bases from V and 3 bases from J, with 12 bases between. CDR3 amino acids: CSVVGGTDTGELFF. In DNA form, the CDR3 reads TGCAGCGTTGTAGGAGGGACGGACACCGGGGAGCTGTTTTTT.

The chain is built from TRBV11-3 and TRBJ2-1; TRBD1 matches 7 bases. Germline V lookup: CDR1 SGHNT, CDR2 YENEEA. V lost 5 bases, J lost 2 bases, and 9 bases stayed unmatched. CDR3 length: 16 residues. CDR3 nucleotides: TGTGCCAGCAGCCCACGGGACAGTGGGGCCTACAATGAGCAGTTCTTC. This sequence encodes CASSPRDSGAYNEQFF.